This T cell receptor beta chain is drawn from a study of metastatic and nonmetastatic thyroid tumors. No treatment of any kind had been given to any patient before thyroid surgery. Methods used by the authors: Construction of a distant-metastasis classifier for papillary thyroid cancer relied on CDR3 differences across clinicopathological groups. MiXCR re-clonotyped the PCR reads for TCRdb. The V and J calls and clone size are TCRdb's, not the authors'. The sample records some 21,000 clones, less than 30% being singletons. The CDR3 has 12 amino acids. Trimming removed 2 bases from V and 8 bases from J, with 9 bases in between. Germline lookup yields CDR1 MNHEY and CDR2 SVGAGI.

This sequence was found in a male donor with papillary thyroid cancer or a benign thyroid nodule (not recorded which). Some clones in this sample may be carry-over from other donors' samples. The chain employs TRBV6-5 and TRBJ1-2; D not resolved. Sequencing used blood. CDR3 region: CASSYPKGGYTF. CDR3 sequence (DNA): TGTGCCAGCAGTTACCCTAAGGGAGGCTACACCTTC.